The 15 T cell receptor beta chains reported below all come from one sample, sequenced in a study of blood T cell repertoires in COVID-19. Sequencing was performed with immunoSEQ multiplex PCR; in TCRdb, only in-frame clones are kept and a portion is missing. There are approximately 290,000 clones in the sample; around 90% occur only once, and less than 2.5% lies in the top ten. What was sequenced was peripheral blood. These receptors all come from a man aged 18 to 35 with active or convalescent COVID-19.

This sequence joins TRBV9 and TRBJ2-2, with 14 bases that match TRBD2. The CDR3 runs to 18 residues. Germline V gene sequence: CDR1 SGDLS, CDR2 YYNGEE. Trimming at V came to 3 bases and at J to 1 base, leaving 5 bases not matched to a gene. CDR3 bases: TGTGCCAGCAGCGCCGTAGGACTAGCGGGAGGGAACACCGGGGAGCTGTTTTTT. It yields the protein CASSAVGLAGGNTGELFF.

This chain uses TRBV2 with TRBJ2-4; the D gene is possibly TRBD2 (5 bases). Germline assignment: CDR1 SNHLY and CDR2 FYNNEI. The CDR3 runs 14 residues. The V gene lost 3 bases and the J gene lost 5 bases, with 11 bases spanning the gap. The CDR3 nucleotides read TGTGCCAGCAGTGACCGGGATATCCAAAACATTCAGTACTTC. This translates into CASSDRDIQNIQYF.

The rearrangement links TRBV27 to TRBJ2-2; TRBD2 matches 11 bases. Per germline, CDR1 MNHEY and CDR2 SMNVEV (reference sequence). The V gene end was trimmed by 5 bases and the J gene end by 0 bases; junction bases not matched to a gene: 2. The CDR3 spans 16 residues. CDR3: CASSTLAGANTGELFF. The CDR3 coding sequence is TGTGCCAGCAGTACACTAGCGGGAGCGAACACCGGGGAGCTGTTTTTT.

The rearrangement joins TRBV3-1 (or the pseudogene TRBV3-2) to TRBJ2-7, with 11 bases that match TRBD2. With V trimmed by 2 bases and J by 4 bases, 4 bases remained unmatched. Germline CDR1 and CDR2: LGHDT and YNNKEL (reference sequence). This CDR3 is built from 15 residues. CDR3 residues: CASSQTSGRIYEQYF. DNA for the CDR3: TGTGCCAGCAGCCAAACTAGCGGGAGAATATACGAGCAGTACTTC.

This clone was seen more than once but under ten times. The CDR3 DNA reads as TGCGCCAGCAGCCAAGACTGGGGGCTCGGGTATGGCTACACCTTC. As protein: CASSQDWGLGYGYTF. The J gene is TRBJ1-2, the V gene TRBV4-3; tentatively, D is TRBD1 (6 bases). Germline lookup yields CDR1 LGHNA and CDR2 YSLEER. The V end was cut by 0 bases, the J end by 5 bases, with 13 bases between. The CDR3 contains 15 residues.

The V and J genes are TRBV9 and TRBJ2-1; D is unclear. The CDR3 is 13 amino acids. CDR1 is SGDLS, CDR2 YYNGEE, per germline. V gave up 10 bases and J gave up 3 bases, with 14 bases separating them. The CDR3, as DNA: TGTGCCGCCGGCCCGGGTAACTACAATGAGCAGTTCTTC. Protein: CAAGPGNYNEQFF.

The V and J genes are TRBV5-3 and TRBJ2-7, with TRBD2 matching over 7 bases. TRBV5-3 is recorded as an ORF, its role being uncertain. The CDR3 loop spans 16 amino acids. The ends lost 0 bases at V and 0 bases at J; junction bases unmatched: 6. In nucleotides, the CDR3 is TGTGCCAGAAGCTTGGCGTCGCGGGGGTTCTCCTACGAGCAGTACTTC. Amino acid sequence: CARSLASRGFSYEQYF.

J is TRBJ2-7 and V is TRBV28; 9 nucleotides agree with TRBD2. The CDR3 is 13 amino acids. Trimming cost V 7 bases and J 4 bases; bases outside gene matches: 5. Per the germline V gene, CDR1 is MDHEN and CDR2 is SYDVKM. CDR3 protein: CASKTSGMYEQYF. CDR3 DNA: TGTGCCAGCAAGACTAGCGGTATGTACGAGCAGTACTTC.

The V gene is TRBV4-2, the J gene TRBJ2-7; D call uncertain. The CDR3 runs 14 residues. V was cut by 5 bases and J by 5 bases, with 16 bases left in between. Germline CDR1 LGHNA, CDR2 YNFKEQ. The DNA for the CDR3 is TGTGCCAGCAGCTCTAGTATCGGCGTCGACGAGCAGTACTTC. Protein product: CASSSSIGVDEQYF.

The chain employs TRBV5-6 and TRBJ2-1; D is unclear. The CDR3 extends over 13 amino acids. CDR1 is SGHDT, CDR2 YYEEEE, per germline. V gave up 0 bases and J gave up 5 bases, with 6 bases separating them. The CDR3 nucleotides read TGTGCCAGCAGCTTGGACCGAGACAATGAGCAGTTCTTC. Encoded protein: CASSLDRDNEQFF.

The sample holds one count of this clone. Other DNA sequences from this sample encode an identical CDR3 as well. J is TRBJ1-1 and V is TRBV4-3, with D unclear. The CDR3 spans 14 residues. V dropped 0 bases and J dropped 1 base, with 6 bases sitting between them. Germline V lookup: CDR1 LGHNA, CDR2 YSLEER. For the CDR3, the DNA is TGCGCCAGCAGCCAAGATCGGGGGAACACTGAAGCTTTCTTT. Translated, it gives CASSQDRGNTEAFF.

The chain combines TRBV11-2 with TRBJ1-1; D not resolved. Germline CDR1 reads SGHAT; CDR2 reads FQNNGV. CDR3 size: 15 residues. The V gene lost 0 bases and the J gene lost 0 bases, with 8 bases spanning the gap. CDR3 in DNA: TGTGCCAGCAGCTTAGATCCCACTATGAACACTGAAGCTTTCTTT. Translation gives CASSLDPTMNTEAFF.

The chain joins TRBV7-9 to TRBJ1-1, with D possibly matching TRBD1 (5 bases). The CDR3 length is 15 residues. V gave up 0 bases and J gave up 3 bases, with 11 bases separating them. Germline CDR1 SEHNR, CDR2 FQNEAQ (reference sequence). CDR3 bases: TGTGCCAGCAGCTTAGCGGCTGGGGGGGACACTGAAGCTTTCTTT. Translated, it gives CASSLAAGGDTEAFF.

The V call is TRBV24-1, the J call TRBJ2-3; D is perhaps TRBD2 (5 bases). CDR1 is KGHDR, CDR2 SFDVKD, per germline. V lost 5 bases and J 5 bases, leaving 13 bases between the germline ends. CDR3 length: 14 amino acids. CDR3 in DNA: TGTGCCACCAGTGCGTGGGATGAGGGAGATACGCAGTATTTT. Residues: CATSAWDEGDTQYF.

This clone was seen a single time. This chain uses TRBV11-2 with TRBJ1-1; the D is unclear. The germline V gene encodes CDR1 SGHAT and CDR2 FQNNGV. CDR3 size: 16 residues. V was clipped by 0 bases and J by 0 bases, with 11 bases between them. The DNA for the CDR3 is TGTGCCAGCAGCTTAGATGGCCCCGGGATGAACACTGAAGCTTTCTTT. The encoded protein is CASSLDGPGMNTEAFF.